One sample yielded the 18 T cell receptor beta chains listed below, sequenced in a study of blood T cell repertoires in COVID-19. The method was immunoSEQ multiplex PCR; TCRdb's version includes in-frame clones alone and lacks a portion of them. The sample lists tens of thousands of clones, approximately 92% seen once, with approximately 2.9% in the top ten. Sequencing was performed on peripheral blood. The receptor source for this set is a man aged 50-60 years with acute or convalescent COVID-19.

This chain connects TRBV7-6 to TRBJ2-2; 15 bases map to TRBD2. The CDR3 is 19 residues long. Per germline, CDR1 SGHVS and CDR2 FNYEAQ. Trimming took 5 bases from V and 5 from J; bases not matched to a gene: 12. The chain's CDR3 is CASSDWTSGRAPYTGELFF. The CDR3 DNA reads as TGTGCCAGCAGCGACTGGACTAGCGGGAGGGCTCCGTATACCGGGGAGCTGTTTTTT.

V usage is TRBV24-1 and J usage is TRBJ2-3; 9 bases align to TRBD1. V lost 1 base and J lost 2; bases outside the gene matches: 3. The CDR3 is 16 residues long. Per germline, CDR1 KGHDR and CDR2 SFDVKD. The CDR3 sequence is CATSDFGDRATDTQYF. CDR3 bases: TGTGCCACCAGTGATTTCGGGGACAGGGCCACAGATACGCAGTATTTT.

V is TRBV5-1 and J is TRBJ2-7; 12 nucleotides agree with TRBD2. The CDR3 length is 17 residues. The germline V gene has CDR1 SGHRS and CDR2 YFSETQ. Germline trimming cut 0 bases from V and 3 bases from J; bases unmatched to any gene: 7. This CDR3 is CASSLGGTSGPFYEQYF. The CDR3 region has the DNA TGCGCCAGCAGCTTGGGAGGGACTAGCGGGCCCTTCTACGAGCAGTACTTC.

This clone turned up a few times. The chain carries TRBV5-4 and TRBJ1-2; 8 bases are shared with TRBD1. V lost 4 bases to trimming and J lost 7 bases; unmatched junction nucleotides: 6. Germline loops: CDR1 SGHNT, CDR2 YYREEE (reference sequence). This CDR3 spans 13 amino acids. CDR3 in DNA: TGTGCCAGCAGCATACAGGGGGTAGTTGGCTACACCTTC. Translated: CASSIQGVVGYTF.

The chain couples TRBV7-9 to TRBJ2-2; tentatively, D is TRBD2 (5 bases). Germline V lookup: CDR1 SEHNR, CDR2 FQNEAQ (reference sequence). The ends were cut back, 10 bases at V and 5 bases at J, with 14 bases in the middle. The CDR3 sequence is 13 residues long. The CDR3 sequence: CATIELGTGELFF. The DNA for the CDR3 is TGTGCCACCATTGAACTAGGGACCGGGGAGCTGTTTTTT.

CDR3 residues: CASRPTGNTDTQYF. CDR3 DNA sequence: TGTGCCAGCAGGCCAACAGGTAACACAGATACGCAGTATTTT. The rearrangement joins TRBV5-4 to TRBJ2-3; TRBD1 is a possible D gene (5 bases). CDR1 SGHNT and CDR2 YYREEE come from the germline V gene (reference sequence). Trimming removed 5 bases at V and 2 bases at J, with 12 bases between. This CDR3 is built from 14 residues.

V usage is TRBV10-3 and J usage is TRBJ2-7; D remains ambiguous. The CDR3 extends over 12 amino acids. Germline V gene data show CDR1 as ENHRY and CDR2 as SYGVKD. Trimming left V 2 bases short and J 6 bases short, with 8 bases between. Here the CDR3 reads CAISELLSEQYF. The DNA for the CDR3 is TGTGCCATCAGTGAGCTCCTATCCGAGCAGTACTTC.

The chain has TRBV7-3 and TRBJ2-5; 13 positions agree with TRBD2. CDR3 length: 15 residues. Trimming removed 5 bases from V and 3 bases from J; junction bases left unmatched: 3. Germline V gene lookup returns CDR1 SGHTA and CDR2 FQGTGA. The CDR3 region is CASSTGLAGEETQYF. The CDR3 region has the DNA TGTGCCAGCAGCACAGGACTAGCGGGGGAAGAGACCCAGTACTTC. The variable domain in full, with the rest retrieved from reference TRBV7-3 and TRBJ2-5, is GAGVSQTPSNKVTEKGKYVELRCDPISGHTALYWYRQSLGQGPEFLIYFQGTGAADDSGLPNDRFFAVRPEGSVSTLKIQRTERGDSAVYLCASSTGLAGEETQYFGPGTRLLVL.

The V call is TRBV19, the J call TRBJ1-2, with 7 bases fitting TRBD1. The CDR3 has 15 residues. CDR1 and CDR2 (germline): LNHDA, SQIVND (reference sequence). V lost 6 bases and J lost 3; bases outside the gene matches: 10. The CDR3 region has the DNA TGTGCCAGTAGCACAAACAGGGGCTCGGACTATGGCTACACCTTC. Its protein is CASSTNRGSDYGYTF. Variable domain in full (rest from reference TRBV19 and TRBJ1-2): DGGITQSPKYLFRKEGQNVTLSCEQNLNHDAMYWYRQDPGQGLRLIYYSQIVNDFQKGDIAEGYSVSREKKESFPLTVTSAQKNPTAFYLCASSTNRGSDYGYTFGSGTRLTVV.

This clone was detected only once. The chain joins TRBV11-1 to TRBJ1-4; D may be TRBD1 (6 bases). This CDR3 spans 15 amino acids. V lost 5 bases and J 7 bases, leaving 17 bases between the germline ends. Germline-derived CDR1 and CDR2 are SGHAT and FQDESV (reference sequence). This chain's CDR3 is CASSRTSGVTEKLFF. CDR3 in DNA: TGTGCCAGCAGCCGCACGTCAGGGGTCACTGAAAAACTGTTTTTT.

The CDR3 bases are TGTGCCACCAGCACAGGGGGTACGGCCAAAAACATTCAGTACTTC. As protein: CATSTGGTAKNIQYF. The rearrangement links TRBV24-1 to TRBJ2-4; TRBD1 matches at 8 bases. Germline V gene lookup returns CDR1 KGHDR and CDR2 SFDVKD. J gave up 1 base and V 7 bases, and 5 bases lay outside the gene matches. The length of the CDR3 is 15 residues.

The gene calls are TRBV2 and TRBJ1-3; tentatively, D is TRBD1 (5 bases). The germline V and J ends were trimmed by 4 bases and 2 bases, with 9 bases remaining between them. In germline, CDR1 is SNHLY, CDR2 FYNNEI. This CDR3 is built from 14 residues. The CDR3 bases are TGTGCCAGCAGTGTCGAAGGGGCTGGAAACACCATATATTTT. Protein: CASSVEGAGNTIYF.

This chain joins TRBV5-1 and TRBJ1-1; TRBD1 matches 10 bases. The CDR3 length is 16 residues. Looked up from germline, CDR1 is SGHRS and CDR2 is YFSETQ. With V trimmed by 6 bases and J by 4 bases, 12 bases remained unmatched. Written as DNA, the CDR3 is TGCGCCAGCACAATGCCCGCGGGACAGGGGATCACTGAAGCTTTCTTT. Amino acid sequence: CASTMPAGQGITEAFF. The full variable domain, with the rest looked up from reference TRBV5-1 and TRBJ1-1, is KAGVTQTPRYLIKTRGQQVTLSCSPISGHRSVSWYQQTPGQGLQFLFEYFSETQRNKGNFPGRFSGRQFSNSRSEMNVSTLELGDSALYLCASTMPAGQGITEAFFGQGTRLTVV.

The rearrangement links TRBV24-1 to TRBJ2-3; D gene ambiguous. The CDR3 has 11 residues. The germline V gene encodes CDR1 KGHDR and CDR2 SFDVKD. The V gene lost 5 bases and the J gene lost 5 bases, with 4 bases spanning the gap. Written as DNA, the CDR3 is TGTGCCACCAGTGCGGGAGATACGCAGTATTTT. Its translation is CATSAGDTQYF.

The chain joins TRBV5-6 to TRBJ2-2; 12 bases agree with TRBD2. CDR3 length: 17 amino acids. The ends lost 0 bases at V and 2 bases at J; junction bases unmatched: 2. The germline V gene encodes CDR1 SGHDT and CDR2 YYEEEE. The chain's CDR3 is CASSLAGLAGNTGELFF. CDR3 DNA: TGTGCCAGCAGCTTGGCCGGACTAGCGGGAAACACCGGGGAGCTGTTTTTT.

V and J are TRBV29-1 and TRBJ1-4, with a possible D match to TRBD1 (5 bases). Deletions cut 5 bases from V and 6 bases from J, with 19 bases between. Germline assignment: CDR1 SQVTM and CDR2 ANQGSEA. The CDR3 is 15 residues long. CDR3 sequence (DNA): TGCAGCGTTTCTATGCTAACAGGAGGGTATGAAAAACTGTTTTTT. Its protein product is CSVSMLTGGYEKLFF.

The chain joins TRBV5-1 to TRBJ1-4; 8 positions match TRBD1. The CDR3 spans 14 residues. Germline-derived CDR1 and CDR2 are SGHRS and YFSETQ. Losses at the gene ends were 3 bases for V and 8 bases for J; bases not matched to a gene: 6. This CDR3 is CASSSRGRGEKLFF. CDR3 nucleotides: TGCGCCAGCAGCTCCAGGGGGCGTGGGGAAAAACTGTTTTTT.

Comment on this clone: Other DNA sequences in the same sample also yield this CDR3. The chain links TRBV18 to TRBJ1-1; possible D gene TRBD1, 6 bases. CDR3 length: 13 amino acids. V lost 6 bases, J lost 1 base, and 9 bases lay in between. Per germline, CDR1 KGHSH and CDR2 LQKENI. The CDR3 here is CASSPGQNTEAFF. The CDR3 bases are TGTGCCAGCTCCCCGGGACAGAACACTGAAGCTTTCTTT.